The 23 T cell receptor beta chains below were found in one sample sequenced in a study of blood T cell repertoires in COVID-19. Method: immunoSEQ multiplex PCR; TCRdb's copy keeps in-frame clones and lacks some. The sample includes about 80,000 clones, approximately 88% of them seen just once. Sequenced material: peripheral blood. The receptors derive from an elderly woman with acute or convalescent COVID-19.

As DNA, the CDR3 is TGTGCCATCAGTGACGAGGGGGCTTCTGGGGCCAACGTCCTGACTTTC. This sequence encodes CAISDEGASGANVLTF. The rearrangement joins TRBV10-3 to TRBJ2-6; 7 nucleotides agree with TRBD1. The CDR3 contains 16 residues. V shed 3 bases, J shed 1 base, and the junction held 3 bases outside the gene matches. Germline lookup yields CDR1 ENHRY and CDR2 SYGVKD.

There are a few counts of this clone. The CDR3 DNA follows: TGCAGCGTTGAAACAGCCGGGGCCAACGTCCTGACTTTC. Translating gives CSVETAGANVLTF. This rearrangement joins TRBV29-1 to TRBJ2-6; D uncertain. With 2 bases removed from V and 4 bases from J, the gap between germline ends came to 6 bases. Germline V CDR1 and CDR2: SQVTM, ANQGSEA. The CDR3 consists of 13 residues.

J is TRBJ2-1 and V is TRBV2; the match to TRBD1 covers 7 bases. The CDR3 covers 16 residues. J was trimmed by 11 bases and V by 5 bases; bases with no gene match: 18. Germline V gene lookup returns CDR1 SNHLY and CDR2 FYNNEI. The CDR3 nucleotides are TGTGCCAGCAGTTTGGGACCTGGCTCCACAGGGGCACAGCAGTTCTTC. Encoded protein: CASSLGPGSTGAQQFF.

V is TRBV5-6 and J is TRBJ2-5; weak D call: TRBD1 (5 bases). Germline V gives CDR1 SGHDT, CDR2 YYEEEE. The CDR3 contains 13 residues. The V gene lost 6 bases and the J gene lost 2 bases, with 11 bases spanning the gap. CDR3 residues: CASTRQGQETQYF. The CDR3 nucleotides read TGTGCCAGCACCAGGCAGGGTCAAGAGACCCAGTACTTC.

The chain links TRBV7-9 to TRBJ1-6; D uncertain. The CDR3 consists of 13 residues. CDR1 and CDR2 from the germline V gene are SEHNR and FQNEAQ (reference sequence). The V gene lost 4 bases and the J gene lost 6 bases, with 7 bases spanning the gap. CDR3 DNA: TGTGCCAGCAGCTCCGGAGTTAATTCACCCCTCCACTTT. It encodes CASSSGVNSPLHF.

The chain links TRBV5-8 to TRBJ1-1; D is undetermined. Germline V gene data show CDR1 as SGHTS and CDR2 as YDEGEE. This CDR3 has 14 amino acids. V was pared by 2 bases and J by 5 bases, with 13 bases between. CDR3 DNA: TGTGCCAGCAGCTTAGCCAGACACGGTACTGAAGCTTTCTTT. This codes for CASSLARHGTEAFF.

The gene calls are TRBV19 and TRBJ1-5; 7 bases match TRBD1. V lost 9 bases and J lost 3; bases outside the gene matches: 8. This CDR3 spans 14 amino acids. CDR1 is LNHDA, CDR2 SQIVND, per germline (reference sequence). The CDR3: CASRTGEFNQPQHF. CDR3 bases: TGTGCCAGCAGGACAGGCGAATTCAATCAGCCCCAGCATTTT.

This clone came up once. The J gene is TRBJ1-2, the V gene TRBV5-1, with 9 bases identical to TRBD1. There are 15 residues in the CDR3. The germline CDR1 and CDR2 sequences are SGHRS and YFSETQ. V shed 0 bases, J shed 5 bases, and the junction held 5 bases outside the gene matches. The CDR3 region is CASSLGQGVKYGYTF. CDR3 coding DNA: TGCGCCAGCAGCTTGGGACAGGGGGTTAAATATGGCTACACCTTC.

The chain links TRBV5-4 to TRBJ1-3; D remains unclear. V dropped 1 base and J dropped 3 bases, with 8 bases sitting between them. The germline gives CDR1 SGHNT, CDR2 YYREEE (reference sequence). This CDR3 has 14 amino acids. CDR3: CASSLRESGNTIYF. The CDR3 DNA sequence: TGTGCCAGCAGCTTGAGGGAGAGTGGAAACACCATATATTTT.

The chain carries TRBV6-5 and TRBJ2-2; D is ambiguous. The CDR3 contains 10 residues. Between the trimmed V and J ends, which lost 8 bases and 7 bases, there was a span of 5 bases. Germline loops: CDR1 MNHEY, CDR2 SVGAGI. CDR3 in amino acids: CASCSGELFF. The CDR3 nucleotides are TGTGCCAGCTGTAGCGGGGAGCTGTTTTTT.

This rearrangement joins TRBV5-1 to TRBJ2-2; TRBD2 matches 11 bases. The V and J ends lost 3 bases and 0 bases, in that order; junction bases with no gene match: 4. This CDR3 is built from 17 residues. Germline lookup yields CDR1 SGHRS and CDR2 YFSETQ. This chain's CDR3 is CASSSSGGKTNTGELFF. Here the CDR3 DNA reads TGCGCCAGCAGCTCTAGCGGGGGGAAGACGAACACCGGGGAGCTGTTTTTT. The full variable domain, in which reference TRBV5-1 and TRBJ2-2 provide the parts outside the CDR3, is KAGVTQTPRYLIKTRGQQVTLSCSPISGHRSVSWYQQTPGQGLQFLFEYFSETQRNKGNFPGRFSGRQFSNSRSEMNVSTLELGDSALYLCASSSSGGKTNTGELFFGEGSRLTVL.

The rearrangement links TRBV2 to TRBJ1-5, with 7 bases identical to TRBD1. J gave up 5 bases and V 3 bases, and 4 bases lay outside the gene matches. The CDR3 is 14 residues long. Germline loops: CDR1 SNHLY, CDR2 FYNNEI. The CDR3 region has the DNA TGTGCCAGCAGTGAGACAGGGAGGTATCAGCCCCAGCATTTT. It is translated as CASSETGRYQPQHF.

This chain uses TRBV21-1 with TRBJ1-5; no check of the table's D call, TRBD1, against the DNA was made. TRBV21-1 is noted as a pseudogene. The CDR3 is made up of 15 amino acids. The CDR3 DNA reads TGTGCCAGCAGCACCGGACAGGGGTCAAATCAGCCCCAGCATTTT. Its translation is CASSTGQGSNQPQHF.

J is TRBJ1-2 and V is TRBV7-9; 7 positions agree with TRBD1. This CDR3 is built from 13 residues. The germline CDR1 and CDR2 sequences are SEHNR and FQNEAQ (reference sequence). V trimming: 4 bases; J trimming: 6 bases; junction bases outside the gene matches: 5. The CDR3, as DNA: TGTGCCAGCAGCTCGACAGGGTTGGATGGCTACACCTTC. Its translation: CASSSTGLDGYTF.

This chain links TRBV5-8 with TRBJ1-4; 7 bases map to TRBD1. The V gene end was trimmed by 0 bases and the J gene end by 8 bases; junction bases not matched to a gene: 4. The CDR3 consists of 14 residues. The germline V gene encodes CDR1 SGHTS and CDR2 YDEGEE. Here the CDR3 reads CASSLEQGEEKLFF. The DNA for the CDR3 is TGTGCCAGCAGCTTGGAGCAGGGGGAGGAAAAACTGTTTTTT.

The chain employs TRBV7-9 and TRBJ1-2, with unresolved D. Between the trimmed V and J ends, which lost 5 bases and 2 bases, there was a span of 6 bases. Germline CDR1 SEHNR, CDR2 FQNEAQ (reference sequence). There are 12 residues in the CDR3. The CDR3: CASSPQNYGYTF. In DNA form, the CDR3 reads TGTGCCAGCAGCCCGCAGAACTATGGCTACACCTTC.

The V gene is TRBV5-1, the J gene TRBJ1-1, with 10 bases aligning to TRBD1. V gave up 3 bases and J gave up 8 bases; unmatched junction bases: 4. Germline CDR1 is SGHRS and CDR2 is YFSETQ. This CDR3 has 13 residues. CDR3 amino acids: CASSWGTGEEAFF. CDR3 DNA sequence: TGCGCCAGCAGCTGGGGGACAGGGGAGGAAGCTTTCTTT.

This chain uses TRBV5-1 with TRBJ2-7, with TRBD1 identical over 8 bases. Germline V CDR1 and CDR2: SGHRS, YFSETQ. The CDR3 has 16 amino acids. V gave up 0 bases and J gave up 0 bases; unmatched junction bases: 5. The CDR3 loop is CASSLASTGASYEQYF. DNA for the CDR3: TGCGCCAGCAGCTTGGCATCGACAGGGGCCTCCTACGAGCAGTACTTC.

Here the CDR3 DNA reads TGTGCCAGTAGTATTGCCCAGGGGGTTCAGCCCCAGCATTTT. Translated, it gives CASSIAQGVQPQHF. The J gene is TRBJ1-5, the V gene TRBV19, with 7 bases identical to TRBD1. J lost 6 bases, V lost 3 bases, and 5 bases had no gene match. The CDR3 extends over 14 amino acids. Germline CDR1 reads LNHDA; CDR2 reads SQIVND (reference sequence).

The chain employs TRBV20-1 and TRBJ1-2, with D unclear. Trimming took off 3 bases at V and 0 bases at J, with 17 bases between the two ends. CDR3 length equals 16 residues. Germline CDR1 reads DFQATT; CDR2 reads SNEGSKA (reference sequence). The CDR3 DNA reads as TGCAGTGCTAGTGGCCCCGGGGAGAGGGCTAACTATGGCTACACCTTC. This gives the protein CSASGPGERANYGYTF.

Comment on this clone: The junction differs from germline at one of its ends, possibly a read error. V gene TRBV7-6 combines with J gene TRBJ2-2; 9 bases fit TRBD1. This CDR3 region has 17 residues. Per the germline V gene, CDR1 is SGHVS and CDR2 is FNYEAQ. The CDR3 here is CASSQRTGGANTGELFF. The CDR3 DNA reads TGTGCCAGCAGCCAGCGTACAGGGGGCGCGAATACCGGGGAGCTGTTTTTT. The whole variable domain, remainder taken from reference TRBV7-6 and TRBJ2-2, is GAGVSQSPRYKVTKRGQDVALRCDPISGHVSLYWYRQALGQGPEFLTYFNYEAQQDKSGLPNDRFSAERPEGSISTLTIQRTEQRDSAMYRCASSQRTGGANTGELFFGEGSRLTVL.

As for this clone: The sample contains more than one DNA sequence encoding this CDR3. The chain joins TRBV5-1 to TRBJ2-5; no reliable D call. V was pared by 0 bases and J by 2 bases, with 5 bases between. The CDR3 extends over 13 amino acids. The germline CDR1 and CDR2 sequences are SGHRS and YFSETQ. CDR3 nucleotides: TGCGCCAGCAGCTTGGGGGCACAAGAGACCCAGTACTTC. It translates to CASSLGAQETQYF.

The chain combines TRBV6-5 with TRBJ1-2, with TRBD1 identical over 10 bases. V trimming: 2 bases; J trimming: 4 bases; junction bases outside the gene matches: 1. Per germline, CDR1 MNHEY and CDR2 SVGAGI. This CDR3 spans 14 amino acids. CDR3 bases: TGTGCCAGCAGTTACAGGGACAGGGGCTATGGCTACACCTTC. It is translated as CASSYRDRGYGYTF.